Listed below are T cell receptor beta chains from one sample, sequenced in a study of blood T cell repertoires in COVID-19. Assay used: immunoSEQ multiplex PCR; TCRdb lists only in-frame clones, some missing. Among about 100,000 clones, 88% were seen once, and the ten largest hold approximately 5.3%. The sequenced material came from peripheral blood. These receptors came from a human donor in a cohort sampled during active COVID-19. CDR3s include the opening cysteine and the closing phenylalanine or tryptophan. The order of the fields is J gene, D gene, clone size, V gene, CDR3 DNA, CDR3 protein. A D gene is named only where the DNA matches it firmly. Rows give clone size only sometimes, using once, few, many, or a class for an expanded clone.

TRBJ2-3,TRBD2,NA,TRBV4-1,TGCGCCAGCAGCCGAGGACTAGCGGGCACAGATACGCAGTATTTT,CASSRGLAGTDTQYF
TRBJ2-7,TRBD1,NA,TRBV19,TGTGCCAGTAGTGCCGGGACAGGTATCTACGAGCAGTACTTC,CASSAGTGIYEQYF
TRBJ1-5,NA,few,TRBV2,TGTGCCAGCAGCGACCAGACAACGGATCAGCCCCAGCATTTT,CASSDQTTDQPQHF
TRBJ1-1,NA,NA,TRBV7-2,TGTGCCAGCAGCCGCACAGGGTTAAACACTGAAGCTTTCTTT,CASSRTGLNTEAFF
TRBJ1-1,NA,NA,TRBV2,TGTGCCAGCAGTGTGTCAAAACAGCCTAACACTGAAGCTTTCTTT,CASSVSKQPNTEAFF
TRBJ2-7,TRBD2,NA,TRBV4-1,TGCGCCAGCAGCCAAGCTGGGGGCGGGAGGGAAGTCGACGAGCAGTACTTC,CASSQAGGGREVDEQYF
TRBJ1-3,TRBD1,NA,TRBV9,TGTGCCAGCAGCGAGCGAATGGGACAGGAGAGCTCTGGAAACACCATATATTTT,CASSERMGQESSGNTIYF
TRBJ2-1,NA,few,TRBV7-3,TGTGCCAGCAGCTCAACAGGGAGATCCTACAATGAGCAGTTCTTC,CASSSTGRSYNEQFF
TRBJ2-1,TRBD2,NA,TRBV27,TGTGCCAGCAGTGGCGGGAGCACCAAGGTTAATGAGCAGTTCTTC,CASSGGSTKVNEQFF
TRBJ1-6,NA,NA,TRBV28,TGTGCCAGCACCCCTTCGGGGAGCTCCTATAATTCACCCCTCCACTTT,CASTPSGSSYNSPLHF
TRBJ2-5,NA,NA,TRBV24-1,TGTGCCACCAGTGATTTCAGACAGCAAGAGACCCAGTACTTC,CATSDFRQQETQYF
TRBJ2-5,TRBD2,NA,TRBV5-1,TGCACCAGCAGCACTAGCGGAAAAGAGACCCAGTACTTC,CTSSTSGKETQYF
TRBJ2-5,TRBD1,NA,TRBV27,TGTGCCGGGAAAAGGACAGGGGTCGTGGAGACCCAGTACTTC,CAGKRTGVVETQYF
TRBJ2-7,NA,NA,TRBV21-1,TGTGCCAGCAGCTTCAGGGACAGGGAAATAATCTACGAGCAGTACTTC,CASSFRDREIIYEQYF
TRBJ1-1,TRBD1,NA,TRBV7-9,TGTGCCAGCAGAAGATGGACAGGGGTGGTGAACACTGAAGCTTTCTTT,CASRRWTGVVNTEAFF
TRBJ1-2,TRBD1,NA,TRBV20-1,TGCAGTGCTAGTCCCGCGACAGGGGTCTATGGCTACACCTTC,CSASPATGVYGYTF
TRBJ2-1,NA,NA,TRBV4-2,TGTGCCAGCAGCCAAGCGGGAGTCAGTGAGCAGTTCTTC,CASSQAGVSEQFF
TRBJ1-6,NA,NA,TRBV10-3,TGTGCCATCAGTGAGCGGGGAACGAATTCACCCCTCCACTTT,CAISERGTNSPLHF
TRBJ2-7,TRBD1,NA,TRBV20-1,TGCAGTGCTATTGACGTACCGGGACAGGGAACCTACGAGCAGTACTTC,CSAIDVPGQGTYEQYF
TRBJ2-2,TRBD2,once,TRBV28,TGTGCCAGCAGTCAACCAAACCCTGGACTAGCCGGGGAGCTGTTTTTT,CASSQPNPGLAGELFF
TRBJ2-2,TRBD2,NA,TRBV4-1,TGCGCCAGCAGCCAACTAGCGGGTGACACCGGGGAGCTGTTTTTT,CASSQLAGDTGELFF
TRBJ1-4,NA,NA,TRBV7-8,TGTGCCAGCACAGAGGGTAATGAAAAACTGTTTTTT,CASTEGNEKLFF
TRBJ2-5,TRBD2,NA,TRBV7-3,TGTGCCAGCAGCTTGGCTAGCGGGAGGATCCAGTACTTC,CASSLASGRIQYF
TRBJ2-7,TRBD1,NA,TRBV18,TGTGCCAGCTCACCAGCCTCCGGGACAGGGTTCAACGAGCAGTACTTC,CASSPASGTGFNEQYF
TRBJ2-5,NA,NA,TRBV9,TGTGCCAGCAGCGTAGGTAGGGGGCGCGGGGCCACCGAGACCCAGTACTTC,CASSVGRGRGATETQYF
TRBJ2-1,NA,NA,TRBV12-3/TRBV12-4,TGTGCCAGCAGTTTACGCAGAAACAATGAGCAGTTCTTC,CASSLRRNNEQFF
TRBJ2-7,NA,NA,TRBV28,TGTGCCAGCAGCCGCCAGGGGCGCTACGAGCAGTACTTC,CASSRQGRYEQYF
TRBJ1-1,NA,NA,TRBV24-1,TGTGCCACCAGCCCAGGTTTCTTT,CATSPGFF
TRBJ2-7,TRBD1,NA,TRBV19,TGTGCCAGTACCCGCACGGGACAGAGCTCCTACGAGCAGTACTTC,CASTRTGQSSYEQYF
TRBJ2-2,TRBD2,NA,TRBV5-4,TGTGCCAGCAGCTGGGGGGGGACTAGCGGGATTTTCGGGGAGCTGTTTTTT,CASSWGGTSGIFGELFF
TRBJ2-2,NA,NA,TRBV24-1,TGTGCCACCAGTGGCACAGATTTAAGCATAGTGAAATCCGGGGAGCTGTTTTTT,CATSGTDLSIVKSGELFF
TRBJ2-4,TRBD2,NA,TRBV5-1,TGCGCCAGCAGCTTGGGCGCGTCCTCTAGCGGGAGTGAGAACATTCAGTACTTC,CASSLGASSSGSENIQYF
TRBJ1-3,NA,NA,TRBV28,TGTGCCAGCAGTTTACCCGGGACTACGGGAAACACCATATATTTT,CASSLPGTTGNTIYF
TRBJ2-7,NA,NA,TRBV21-1,TGTGCCACCCGGACTAGCGGCTACGAGCAGTACTTC,CATRTSGYEQYF
TRBJ1-4,TRBD1,NA,TRBV10-2,TGCGCCAGCAGTGAGGACAGGGGATCACAACTGTTTTTT,CASSEDRGSQLFF
TRBJ2-7,NA,NA,TRBV5-4,TGTGCCAGCAGCAAAGACCCTAGCGCGCCAACCTACGAGCAGTACTTC,CASSKDPSAPTYEQYF
TRBJ2-2,NA,NA,TRBV2,TGTGCCAGCAGCGGGACAAACTTCAACACCGGGGAGCTGTTTTTT,CASSGTNFNTGELFF
TRBJ1-5,TRBD1,NA,TRBV7-9,TGTGCCAGCAGCCCATTGGACAGGGAAAATCAGCCCCAGCATTTT,CASSPLDRENQPQHF
TRBJ1-1,NA,NA,TRBV28,TGTGCCAGCAGTTTAATCCGACAGAACACTGAAGCTTTCTTT,CASSLIRQNTEAFF
TRBJ2-1,TRBD2,once,TRBV3-1/TRBV3-2,TGTGCCAGCAGCCCGGGACTAGCGCAGAATGAGCAGTTCTTC,CASSPGLAQNEQFF
TRBJ2-2,NA,few,TRBV18,TGTGCCAGCTCACCATGGGAGTGGGGCACCGGGGAGCTGTTTTTT,CASSPWEWGTGELFF
TRBJ1-4,TRBD1,NA,TRBV6-1,TGTGCCAGCAGTGAATTTGACAGGGTAAATGAAAAACTGTTTTTT,CASSEFDRVNEKLFF
TRBJ1-5,NA,NA,TRBV4-3,TGCGCCAGCAGCCAAGGGTCCGGAGGGCATCAGCCCCAGCATTTT,CASSQGSGGHQPQHF
TRBJ1-1,TRBD1,NA,TRBV18,TGTGCCAGCTCGCCGACCGACACCGGGACAGGGACTGAAGCTTTCTTT,CASSPTDTGTGTEAFF
TRBJ2-3,NA,NA,TRBV7-2,TGTGCCAGCAGCTTGACGGAGTGGGCGCAGTATTTT,CASSLTEWAQYF
TRBJ2-1,TRBD1,NA,TRBV7-8,TGTGCCAGCAGCTTAACCGGGACAGCCAACAATGAGCAGTTCTTC,CASSLTGTANNEQFF
TRBJ2-3,NA,NA,TRBV6-6,TGTGCCAGCAGTTCTCCCAGGACTGCAGATACGCAGTATTTT,CASSSPRTADTQYF
TRBJ2-7,TRBD1,few,TRBV5-1,TGCGCCAGCAGCCGATTACAGGGGGTCTACGAGCAGTACTTC,CASSRLQGVYEQYF
TRBJ2-5,NA,NA,TRBV4-1,TGCGCCAGCAGCCAACACCCCCAGGACGGGAAAGAGACCCAGTACTTC,CASSQHPQDGKETQYF
TRBJ1-2,NA,NA,TRBV6-1,TGTGCCAGCAGTGAAGCGCCGGGTTATGGCTACACCTTC,CASSEAPGYGYTF
TRBJ2-3,TRBD2,NA,TRBV11-2,TGTGCCAGCAGCTGGAGCGGGAGGGTCCCAGATACGCAGTATTTT,CASSWSGRVPDTQYF
TRBJ2-2,TRBD1,NA,TRBV19,TGTGCCAGTAGGACAGGGGCGTACACCGGGGAGCTGTTTTTT,CASRTGAYTGELFF